One and the same sample provided the 9 T cell receptor beta chains below, sequenced in a study of T cells after yellow fever vaccination (dated by TCRdb to the late 2010s). The library relied on 5' RACE. Sequencing took place on an Illumina NovaSeq 6000. TCRdb reran the public reads through fastp at Q25 and MiXCR, keeping productive beta chains. Each record represents a unique CDR3 protein, reported with the most common genes and DNA among its rows. The sample records roughly 400,000 distinct CDR3 sequences, over 15% of which are singletons. 15% to 20% of the sample goes to the ten largest clones. This sample's treatment or condition label indicates: live attenuated yellow fever vaccine strain. Sequences were derived from PBMCs, sampled before the yellow fever booster vaccination. Receptors were obtained from a man younger than 35 who received the YFV17D yellow fever vaccine.

This CDR3 reads CSVTRRGGTDTQYF. CDR3 bases: TGCAGCGTCACGAGGCGGGGTGGCACAGATACGCAGTATTTT. This chain uses TRBV29-1 with TRBJ2-3; possible D gene TRBD2, 6 bases. With 6 bases removed from V and 1 base from J, the gap between germline ends came to 14 bases. CDR1 is SQVTM, CDR2 ANQGSEA, per germline. This CDR3 region has 14 residues.

This clonotype was recorded a few times. The V call is TRBV6-6, the J call TRBJ2-3; either TRBD1 or TRBD2 may fit D (5 bases each). Germline V gene lookup returns CDR1 MNHNY and CDR2 SVGAGI (reference sequence). The CDR3 totals 18 residues. V was trimmed by 5 bases and J by 5 bases, leaving 26 bases between them. CDR3 amino acids: CASSQVIFGTLREDTQYF. Here the CDR3 DNA reads TGTGCCAGCAGTCAAGTCATCTTTGGGACCCTCAGGGAAGATACGCAGTATTTT.

The CDR3 loop reads CASSSSGTRTRTDTQYF. Here the CDR3 DNA reads TGTGCCAGCAGCTCCTCAGGGACTAGGACCCGCACAGATACGCAGTATTTT. This chain connects TRBV7-8 to TRBJ2-3, with TRBD2 matching 8 bases. Trimming took 4 bases from V and 1 from J; bases not matched to a gene: 10. CDR1 is SGHVS and CDR2 is FQNEAQ in the germline V gene. CDR3 length: 17 residues.

This chain connects TRBV6-6 to TRBJ1-5; D gene uncertain. Germline V gene sequence: CDR1 MNHNY, CDR2 SVGAGI (reference sequence). There are 12 residues in the CDR3. Trimming removed 2 bases from V and 2 bases from J, with 1 base in between. Here the CDR3 reads CASSYGNQPQHF. The CDR3 nucleotides are TGTGCCAGCAGTTACGGCAATCAGCCCCAGCATTTT.

V and J are TRBV27 and TRBJ2-5; D ambiguous. V dropped 2 bases and J dropped 4 bases, with 8 bases sitting between them. The CDR3 length is 13 residues. The V gene's germline CDR1 is MNHEY and CDR2 SMNVEV (reference sequence). CDR3 region: CASSLAPRETQYF. CDR3 DNA: TGTGCCAGCAGTTTAGCCCCCCGAGAGACCCAGTACTTC.

This chain links TRBV4-1 with TRBJ2-7; D may be TRBD1 (5 bases). CDR1 is MGHRA, CDR2 YSYEKL, per germline. There are 13 residues in the CDR3. V was pared by 2 bases and J by 3 bases, with 8 bases between. This chain's CDR3 is CASSQTTGYEQYF. In nucleotides, the CDR3 is TGCGCCAGCAGCCAAACAACAGGCTACGAGCAGTACTTC.

This clonotype was observed a handful of times. In DNA, the CDR3 is TGTGCCAGCAGCCCTGGGGGGGCCGTTAGCACAGATACGCAGTATTTT. Protein sequence: CASSPGGAVSTDTQYF. V and J are TRBV12-3 or TRBV12-4 and TRBJ2-3; D possibly corresponds to TRBD2 (7 bases). This CDR3 is 16 amino acids long. V lost 6 bases to trimming and J lost 0 bases, with 16 bases between them.

V is TRBV5-1 and J is TRBJ2-7; 7 nucleotides align to TRBD1. J lost 4 bases, V lost 7 bases, and 8 bases had no gene match. The CDR3 has 13 amino acids. Germline CDR1 is SGHRS and CDR2 is YFSETQ. DNA of the CDR3: TGCGCCAGCTCCCGGGACAGCCCTTACGAGCAGTACTTC. Its translation is CASSRDSPYEQYF.

The V gene is TRBV12-5, the J gene TRBJ2-2; 13 bases agree with TRBD2. CDR1 is LGHNT and CDR2 is FRNRAP in the germline V gene. The V segment lost 1 base and the J segment 5 bases; nucleotides outside the gene matches: 4. CDR3 length: 17 residues. CDR3 amino acids: CASGLAGTSGVTGELFF. The CDR3 DNA sequence: TGTGCTAGTGGTTTGGCCGGGACTAGCGGGGTTACCGGGGAGCTGTTTTTT.